Sequencing of this TCR beta chain was carried out in a study of technical replicates of blood from several donors (dated by TCRdb to about 2017). This clone has a single count. Its recognized antigen is unknown. Nothing much larger sits one base from this clone, and base qualities are not available. Library preparation used the immunoSEQ multiplex PCR assay. In its TCRdb copy, this immuneACCESS table keeps in-frame sequences only and misses some clones. Where compared with another copy, unresolved V genes explain less than half of these, and the others have no known cause. This sample holds about 79,000 clones; approximately 92% were observed only once. About 0.4% of the sample goes to the ten largest clones. CDR1 and CDR2 are read off the germline V gene (reference sequence) as LNHDA and SQIVND. V is shortened by 3 bases, J by 0 bases, and the region joining them spans 6 bases. From the cysteine up to the phenylalanine, the CDR3 has a length of 14 residues. The entry retains the CDR3 DNA only, 42 bases that are in frame from base 1.

The chain couples TRBV19 to TRBJ2-1, with TRBD2 tentatively as D gene (5 bases match). The sample consisted of T cells isolated from PBMCs. The clonotype originates from a human donor in good health. Some clones in this sample may be carry-over from other donors' samples. The DNA reads as follows: TGTGCCAGTAGTATCGGACTCTCCTACAATGAGCAGTTCTTC. Translated, it gives CASSIGLSYNEQFF.